The rows below give T cell receptor beta chains drawn from one sample of a study of T cell repertoires in cytomegalovirus infection. Their specific antigens are unknown. Using its own MiXCR run on the reads, TCRdb lists one record per CDR3 protein. This sample has around 750,000 distinct CDR3 sequences, with approximately 30% found just once. The sequencing used cultured CD8+ T cells from PBMCs, collected from culture after CMV antigen stimulation. All receptors derive from a human donor in good health (CMV status not recorded). Some clones in this sample may be carry-over from other donors' samples. CDR3s include the opening cysteine and the closing phenylalanine or tryptophan. Fields, in order: D gene, J gene, V gene, clone size, CDR3 DNA, CDR3 protein. The D gene is left open where the match is weak. Size values are once, few and many counts, or a class for expanded clones, and some rows have none.

D: TRBD1; J: TRBJ1-6; V: TRBV7-9; size: few; DNA: TGTGCCAGCAGCTTATACCCCGACAGGGTTAATTCACCCCTCCACTTT; CDR3: CASSLYPDRVNSPLHF
D: -; J: TRBJ2-5; V: TRBV27; size: many; DNA: TGTGCCAGCAGTACGGGACAACCGACGGAGACCCAGTACTTC; CDR3: CASSTGQPTETQYF
D: -; J: TRBJ2-5; V: TRBV7-8; size: many; DNA: TGTGCCAGCAGCCCCCCCAGGTGGCGGGGGCCTCAAGAGACCCAGTACTTC; CDR3: CASSPPRWRGPQETQYF
D: TRBD1; J: TRBJ1-5; V: TRBV12-3/TRBV12-4; size: many; DNA: TGTGCCAGCGCTGACAGGGACTATAGCAATCAGCCCCAGCATTTT; CDR3: CASADRDYSNQPQHF
D: TRBD2; J: TRBJ2-1; V: TRBV27; size: -; DNA: TGTGCCAGCAGTTTATATCTAGCGGGGGGGCGAAATGAGCAGTTCTTC; CDR3: CASSLYLAGGRNEQFF
D: TRBD2; J: TRBJ2-5; V: TRBV6-5; size: few; DNA: TGTGCCAGCAGTTACGTTGGGGGGGGGGAGACCCAGTACTTC; CDR3: CASSYVGGGETQYF
D: -; J: TRBJ1-1; V: TRBV12-3/TRBV12-4; size: -; DNA: TGTGCCAGCAGCCTCGTCGAGGGGTTAATCACTGAAGCTTTCTTT; CDR3: CASSLVEGLITEAFF
D: -; J: TRBJ2-6; V: TRBV10-1; size: -; DNA: TGCGCCAGCTCGACAGTGACCTCTGGGGCCAACGTCCTGACTTTC; CDR3: CASSTVTSGANVLTF
D: -; J: TRBJ1-1; V: TRBV5-1; size: -; DNA: TGTGCCAGCAGCTTGGACCTCCACACTGAAGCTTTCTTT; CDR3: CASSLDLHTEAFF
D: TRBD1; J: TRBJ1-1; V: TRBV5-1; size: -; DNA: TGCGCCAGCAGCCCCGGACAGGGCGGGGGGGGGACTGAAGCTTTCTTT; CDR3: CASSPGQGGGGTEAFF
D: -; J: TRBJ1-2; V: TRBV9; size: few; DNA: TGTGCCAGCAGCGTACGTTCCGGGCCGACATCCAACTATGGCTACACCTTC; CDR3: CASSVRSGPTSNYGYTF
D: TRBD2; J: TRBJ2-1; V: TRBV6-5; size: -; DNA: TGTGCCAGCAGTTACCGGACTAGCGGGGGGCATGGCTCGCAGTTCTTC; CDR3: CASSYRTSGGHGSQFF
D: -; J: TRBJ2-2; V: TRBV7-9; size: -; DNA: TGTGCCAGCAGCCTCAAGCTAGCGCTCACCGGGGAGCTGTTTTTT; CDR3: CASSLKLALTGELFF
D: -; J: TRBJ1-5; V: TRBV27; size: -; DNA: TGTGCCAGCAGTGCCAGGGGATCTCAGCCCCAGCATTTT; CDR3: CASSARGSQPQHF
D: TRBD1; J: TRBJ2-2; V: TRBV7-9; size: -; DNA: TGTGCCAGCAGCTTAGGGGGACAGGGGGACGTCACCGGGGAGCTGTTTTTT; CDR3: CASSLGGQGDVTGELFF
D: TRBD1; J: TRBJ2-2; V: TRBV4-3; size: few; DNA: TGCGCCAGCAGCCAGTCCCCCGGGACAGCTAACACCGGGGAGCTGTTTTTT; CDR3: CASSQSPGTANTGELFF
D: -; J: TRBJ1-5; V: TRBV27; size: -; DNA: TGTGCCAGCAGCACCGGGACAAATAGCAATCAGCCCCAGCATTTT; CDR3: CASSTGTNSNQPQHF
D: -; J: TRBJ1-1; V: TRBV19; size: -; DNA: TGTGCCAGCCTCGACGGGGGGCTGGGAGCTTTCTTT; CDR3: CASLDGGLGAFF
D: TRBD1; J: TRBJ2-1; V: TRBV12-3/TRBV12-4; size: many; DNA: TGTGCCAGCACTGCCGGACAGGCTAGCTCCTACAATGAGCAGTTCTTC; CDR3: CASTAGQASSYNEQFF
D: TRBD1; J: TRBJ2-1; V: TRBV12-3/TRBV12-4; size: many; DNA: TGTGCCAGCAGCTACCTAGGACAGGGAACCTACAATGAGCAGTTCTTC; CDR3: CASSYLGQGTYNEQFF
D: TRBD1; J: TRBJ2-5; V: TRBV19; size: few; DNA: TGTGCCAGTGCCCCGGAACAGGGGCAAGAGACCCAGTACTTC; CDR3: CASAPEQGQETQYF
D: -; J: TRBJ2-1; V: TRBV6-5; size: -; DNA: TGTGCCAGCAGTTACTCGGTCGGGGACCATGAGCAGTTCTTC; CDR3: CASSYSVGDHEQFF
D: TRBD2; J: TRBJ2-1; V: TRBV7-6; size: many; DNA: TGTGCCAGCAGCGTCCTGGCGGGAGTTAGGTCCTACAATGAGCAGTTCTTC; CDR3: CASSVLAGVRSYNEQFF
D: TRBD2; J: TRBJ2-5; V: TRBV7-9; size: few; DNA: TGTGCCAGCAGCTTTCCCTCCGGAGCGGGGGTCATGGAGACCCAGTACTTC; CDR3: CASSFPSGAGVMETQYF
D: -; J: TRBJ2-5; V: TRBV15; size: few; DNA: TGTGCCACCAGCATTGAAGGTTCGCAAGAGACCCAGTACTTC; CDR3: CATSIEGSQETQYF
D: -; J: TRBJ1-1; V: TRBV5-1; size: -; DNA: TGCGCCAGCACCCCTGGGCATGTTATCCTGAACACTGAAGCTTTCTTT; CDR3: CASTPGHVILNTEAFF